This T cell receptor beta chain was recovered during a study of spatial heterogeneity in lung cancer. Study as a whole: Alpha-chain sequences were consistently detected less often than beta-chain sequences. Study results and caveats: Blood contained ubiquitous expanded tumor TCRs more at resection than at follow-up.

This clonotype was counted at least ten times. Its specificity is not known. TCRdb re-called the 5' RACE reads through MiXCR, storing one row per CDR3 protein. The data contain about 27,000 distinct CDR3 sequences, about 7.2% of them singletons. Time point given: sample taken at primary tumor resection. Samples were obtained from more than 70 donors, all untreated early-stage non-small cell lung cancer patients. Sequencing was performed on whole RNA extracted from tumor and nontumor lung tissue, or from frozen PBMC, and the material was left unsorted. The germline V gene has CDR1 MDHEN and CDR2 SYDVKM. Trimming removed 3 bases from V and 6 bases from J, with 17 bases in between. The CDR3 is 15 residues long.

This clonotype was sampled from a male donor with early-stage non-small cell lung cancer. The source was PBMCs, collected at surgery. This chain joins TRBV28 and TRBJ1-2; no reliable D call. The CDR3 loop reads CASSLVDGLGNGYTF. The CDR3 DNA is TGTGCCAGCAGTTTGGTGGACGGTTTGGGTAATGGCTACACCTTC.